Listed here are 14 T cell receptor beta chains from one sample, sequenced in a study of blood T cell repertoires in COVID-19. Here immunoSEQ multiplex PCR was the method, and the copy in TCRdb shows in-frame clones only, minus some. The sample carries roughly 500,000 clones, about 91% recorded once. The source material was peripheral blood. These receptors originate from a young man with COVID-19, enrolled during active disease.

This chain links TRBV29-1 with TRBJ2-1; 15 bases agree with TRBD2. V lost 0 bases to trimming and J lost 0 bases; unmatched junction nucleotides: 6. The V gene's germline CDR1 is SQVTM and CDR2 ANQGSEA. CDR3 length equals 19 residues. CDR3 amino acids: CSVEDWTSGGAPSYNEQFF. CDR3 bases: TGCAGCGTTGAAGACTGGACTAGCGGGGGGGCACCCTCCTACAATGAGCAGTTCTTC.

The rearrangement links TRBV6-5 to TRBJ1-5; D is unresolved. Germline V CDR1 and CDR2: MNHEY, SVGAGI. The CDR3 loop spans 16 amino acids. V lost 4 bases and J lost 3, with 16 bases in between. The CDR3 reads CASSSIPDGFNQPQHF. CDR3 bases: TGTGCCAGCAGTTCAATTCCCGACGGGTTCAATCAGCCCCAGCATTTT.

The J gene is TRBJ1-5, the V gene TRBV6-2 or TRBV6-3; D ambiguous. Germline CDR1 and CDR2: MNHEY and SVGEGT. The CDR3 has 15 residues. V lost 0 bases to trimming and J lost 3 bases, with 9 bases between them. In DNA form, the CDR3 reads TGTGCCAGCAGTTACTCTGCGGGCCTCAATCAGCCCCAGCATTTT. Protein product: CASSYSAGLNQPQHF.

The count of this clone is one. The V call is TRBV4-1, the J call TRBJ2-5, with 7 nucleotides matching TRBD1. The CDR3 loop spans 15 amino acids. Per the germline V gene, CDR1 is MGHRA and CDR2 is YSYEKL. V shed 1 base and J 2 bases; nucleotides not matched to a gene: 4. The CDR3 coding sequence is TGCGCCAGCAGCCAAGTAGGCAGGGGGCAAGAGACCCAGTACTTC. This sequence encodes CASSQVGRGQETQYF.

The chain links TRBV2 to TRBJ2-1, with 12 bases fitting TRBD2. The CDR3 totals 15 residues. Germline V CDR1 and CDR2: SNHLY, FYNNEI. Trimming cost V 5 bases and J 6 bases; bases outside gene matches: 5. The chain's CDR3 is CASSTLAGGINEQFF. For the CDR3, the DNA is TGTGCCAGCAGTACTCTAGCGGGAGGGATCAATGAGCAGTTCTTC.

The rearrangement uses TRBV6-1 and TRBJ1-5; the match to TRBD1 covers 9 bases. V gave up 3 bases and J gave up 6 bases; unmatched junction bases: 6. The CDR3 has 15 residues. From germline, CDR1 is MNHNS and CDR2 SASEGT. CDR3 in amino acids: CASSDAGQGAQPQHF. CDR3 nucleotide sequence: TGTGCCAGCAGTGATGCGGGACAGGGTGCTCAGCCCCAGCATTTT.

The chain has TRBV6-5 and TRBJ2-1; D is undetermined. Germline V gene lookup returns CDR1 MNHEY and CDR2 SVGAGI. The CDR3 sequence is 13 residues long. The V end was cut by 5 bases, the J end by 5 bases, with 10 bases between. The DNA of the CDR3 is TGTGCCAGCAGTAATAACCGGGACAATGAGCAGTTCTTC. This codes for CASSNNRDNEQFF.

The chain joins TRBV7-2 to TRBJ1-6, with a tentative D call TRBD1 (6 bases). The CDR3 contains 14 residues. The V and J ends lost 5 bases and 8 bases respectively, with 13 bases between them. The germline V gene encodes CDR1 SGHTA and CDR2 FQGNSA. The CDR3 nucleotides read TGTGCCAGCAGCATGGGACAAGGCTATTCACCCCTCCACTTT. It specifies CASSMGQGYSPLHF.

This clone was recorded a few times. The chain is built from TRBV6-5 and TRBJ1-6, with TRBD1 as a possible D gene (5 bases). V shed 8 bases and J shed 8 bases, with 16 bases lying between them. The CDR3 contains 14 residues. Germline loops: CDR1 MNHEY, CDR2 SVGAGI. The CDR3 DNA sequence: TGTGCCAGCTCTCCCACGGGGGTAGATTCACCCCTCCACTTT. Its translation: CASSPTGVDSPLHF.

The rearrangement joins TRBV5-4 to TRBJ1-4; D is unresolved. Germline-derived CDR1 and CDR2 are SGHNT and YYREEE (reference sequence). Trimming removed 5 bases from V and 7 bases from J, with 18 bases in between. CDR3 size: 15 residues. CDR3 DNA sequence: TGTGCCAGCAGTTCCCCGGGGATGGATGCTGAAAAACTGTTTTTT. Protein: CASSSPGMDAEKLFF.

This CDR3 is CASSVTLEAKNIQYF. The CDR3 DNA reads as TGTGCCAGCAGCGTCACCCTAGAAGCCAAAAACATTCAGTACTTC. The rearrangement joins TRBV6-5 to TRBJ2-4; D gene unclear. The V gene's germline CDR1 is MNHEY and CDR2 SVGAGI. The CDR3 loop spans 15 amino acids. V was trimmed by 6 bases and J by 0 bases, leaving 12 bases between them.

This chain joins TRBV3-1 (or the pseudogene TRBV3-2) and TRBJ2-1; tentatively, D is TRBD2 (6 bases). V was shortened by 0 bases and J by 7 bases, with 10 bases between the two germline ends. There are 14 residues in the CDR3. Germline V CDR1 and CDR2: LGHDT, YNNKEL (reference sequence). The CDR3 DNA follows: TGTGCCAGCAGCCAAGATTGGACTATAAATGAGCAGTTCTTC. This codes for CASSQDWTINEQFF.

The CDR3: CASSLDQTGAQETQYF. The CDR3, as DNA: TGTGCCAGCAGCTTAGACCAGACAGGGGCTCAAGAGACCCAGTACTTC. V and J are TRBV7-3 and TRBJ2-5; 8 nucleotides match TRBD1. This CDR3 spans 16 amino acids. Germline CDR1 and CDR2: SGHTA and FQGTGA. V was clipped by 2 bases and J by 2 bases; unmatched bases: 7.

This clone occurred a few times. The chain carries TRBV12-3 or TRBV12-4 and TRBJ1-3, with D unclear. The CDR3 totals 12 residues. Trimming removed 9 bases at V and 8 bases at J, with 14 bases between. CDR3 coding DNA: TGTGCCAGTGAGGGTGTGGAAGACACCATATATTTT. It specifies CASEGVEDTIYF.